What follows are 11 T cell receptor beta chains derived from one specimen sequenced in a study of blood T cell repertoires in COVID-19. This table comes from immunoSEQ multiplex PCR, and its TCRdb copy is limited to in-frame clones, with some not included. The data contain around 230,000 clones, around 86% of them singletons. The specimen sequenced was peripheral blood. The receptors here all came from a man aged 50-59 years with COVID-19, enrolled during active disease.

Only a few counts were recorded for this clone. V is TRBV29-1 and J is TRBJ2-1; 14 bases fit TRBD2. This CDR3 is 17 amino acids long. Germline lookup yields CDR1 SQVTM and CDR2 ANQGSEA. V gave up 4 bases and J gave up 0 bases; unmatched junction bases: 5. The CDR3, as DNA: TGCAGCGTTGCTTTGGGACTAGCGGGGGCCTCCTACAATGAGCAGTTCTTC. Encoded protein: CSVALGLAGASYNEQFF.

In DNA form, the CDR3 reads TGTGCCAGCAGCCAAGTACAGGGGGCTGCTGAGACCCAGTACTTC. It codes for CASSQVQGAAETQYF. The gene calls are TRBV14 and TRBJ2-5; TRBD1 aligns across 9 bases. CDR1 is SGHDN and CDR2 is FVKESK in the germline V gene. The CDR3 consists of 15 residues. The ends lost 1 base at V and 5 bases at J; junction bases unmatched: 5.

Here the CDR3 DNA reads TGTGCCAGCAGCCCCCACCCGGGACAGGGGTCCTACGAGCAGTACTTC. Translating it yields CASSPHPGQGSYEQYF. The J gene is TRBJ2-7, the V gene TRBV7-2; 10 nucleotides align to TRBD1. Losses at the gene ends were 5 bases for V and 1 base for J; bases not matched to a gene: 8. Germline V gene sequence: CDR1 SGHTA, CDR2 FQGNSA. The CDR3 has 16 residues.

V is TRBV27 and J is TRBJ1-4; no definite D call. The V end was cut by 3 bases, the J end by 11 bases, with 10 bases between. This CDR3 comprises 12 residues. The germline gives CDR1 MNHEY, CDR2 SMNVEV (reference sequence). The CDR3 DNA reads as TGTGCCAGCAGTTTGGAGGGTTCCAAACTGTTTTTT. This sequence encodes CASSLEGSKLFF.

The J gene is TRBJ2-2, the V gene TRBV29-1, with 7 positions matching TRBD2. J lost 7 bases, V lost 5 bases, and 10 bases had no gene match. This CDR3 contains 14 residues. Germline V gene data show CDR1 as SQVTM and CDR2 as ANQGSEA. The CDR3 loop reads CSVSGSGGGGELFF. In DNA, the CDR3 is TGCAGCGTTTCTGGGTCGGGAGGAGGCGGGGAGCTGTTTTTT.

V is TRBV27 and J is TRBJ1-4; 7 positions agree with TRBD1. With 6 bases clipped from V and 8 bases from J, the junction kept 12 bases outside the gene matches. Germline loops: CDR1 MNHEY, CDR2 SMNVEV (reference sequence). This CDR3 spans 15 amino acids. The DNA for the CDR3 is TGTGCCAGCAGCGATAGGACAGGAAGCGGCGAAAAACTGTTTTTT. It is translated as CASSDRTGSGEKLFF.

The rearrangement uses TRBV18 and TRBJ2-7; 8 bases match TRBD1. V shed 3 bases, J shed 5 bases, and the junction held 6 bases outside the gene matches. CDR3 length equals 14 residues. Per germline, CDR1 KGHSH and CDR2 LQKENI. The CDR3 loop reads CASSPGRGRHEQYF. The CDR3 nucleotides are TGTGCCAGCTCACCGGGCAGGGGGCGCCACGAGCAGTACTTC.

This rearrangement joins TRBV15 to TRBJ2-7; 9 bases are a match to TRBD2. V lost 1 base and J lost 5; bases outside the gene matches: 9. The CDR3 spans 16 residues. Germline loops: CDR1 LNHNV, CDR2 YYDKDF (reference sequence). The CDR3 loop is CATSRVRRGGPNEQYF. The CDR3 coding sequence is TGTGCCACCAGCAGAGTACGGCGGGGGGGCCCCAACGAGCAGTACTTC.

As concerns this clone: This specimen includes other DNA sequences encoding the same CDR3. The chain has TRBV30 and TRBJ1-4; TRBD1 is a possible D gene (5 bases). This CDR3 is 13 amino acids long. Per germline, CDR1 GTSNPN and CDR2 SVGIG (reference sequence). Trimming removed 3 bases at V and 4 bases at J, with 9 bases between. CDR3: CAWRRQGNEKLFF. The CDR3 DNA follows: TGTGCCTGGAGACGCCAGGGTAATGAAAAACTGTTTTTT.

The V gene is TRBV27, the J gene TRBJ1-5; D gene unclear. The CDR3 length is 15 residues. Trimming left V 3 bases short and J 0 bases short, with 9 bases between. Germline CDR1 MNHEY, CDR2 SMNVEV (reference sequence). CDR3 DNA sequence: TGTGCCAGCAGTTTGGGCGCTTATAGCAATCAGCCCCAGCATTTT. This translates into CASSLGAYSNQPQHF.

The V call is TRBV6-6, the J call TRBJ1-5; D ambiguous. Germline CDR1 is MNHNY and CDR2 is SVGAGI (reference sequence). V was trimmed by 1 base and J by 4 bases, leaving 8 bases between them. The CDR3 extends over 14 amino acids. CDR3 bases: TGTGCCAGCAGTTACTACGGGATAAATCAGCCCCAGCATTTT. Protein: CASSYYGINQPQHF.